This T cell receptor (beta chain) was sequenced for a study of regulatory T cells in long-lasting Graves disease (dated by TCRdb to about 2021). Broadly, across the study: To count as having persistent Graves' disease, a patient had to have received antithyroid drug treatment for over 5 years with TSH receptor autoantibodies remaining persistently positive. Peripheral blood TCR sequencing and RNA sequencing compared persistent Graves' disease patients with newly diagnosed Graves' disease patients. The study was conducted in China and was registered as a clinical trial. A total of 35 or so samples were covered by TCR sequencing, comprising around 13 persistent and 20 or so newly diagnosed Graves' disease patients. On average, persistent Graves' disease patients in the clinical cohort had been on antithyroid drugs for approximately 10 years.

What the study reported, not specific to this receptor: Persistent patients shared more public clonotypes among themselves (around 3,000) than newly diagnosed patients did (over 900). Compared with newly diagnosed patients, patients with persistent Graves' disease had lower TCR Shannon entropy and fewer highly expanded clones, which suggests clonal expansion. Only the TCR beta chain was sequenced and analyzed. As a limitation, the authors acknowledged that the small sample size may reduce accuracy. The study examined only peripheral blood because the primary lesion, thyroid tissue, could not be accessed.

Reading the label with the study, this specimen's time point is: persistent/refractory GD, antithyroid drugs over 5 years with positive TRAb. RNA was extracted from PBMCs in TRIzol for both TCR sequencing and RNA sequencing. The diagnosis of Graves' disease was made according to American Thyroid Association guidelines. Patients were recruited from an endocrinology department in Xi'an, China. Each patient gave approximately 10 milliliters of peripheral blood, collected in an EDTA anticoagulant tube. Ficoll Paque Plus density gradient separation was used to isolate PBMCs, and no further T cell sorting was performed. An Agilent 2100 Bioanalyzer and agarose gel were used to assess RNA quality, and a NanoDrop 2000 was used to measure RNA concentration. Libraries were made using multiplex PCR. The sequencer was an Illumina HiSeq 4000. TCR beta libraries were built with iRepertoire HTBI primers and Arm-PCR amplification of CDR3 regions. Before sequencing, the PCR products underwent gel purification. Regarding the original processing steps: Across samples, approximately 68 TRBV and roughly 13 TRBJ segments were identified and used for gene usage analysis of CDR3 amino acid clonotypes. COPE and FqMerger were used to merge the filtered high-quality paired reads into contigs. BLAST was used to align contigs to IMGT TRBV, TRBD and TRBJ reference genes, with CDR3 defined following IMGT. Any clonotype with a frequency above 0.1% was classified as a highly expanded clone. Repertoire diversity was measured by Shannon entropy, and V-J evenness by the Gini coefficient. Clonotypes shared by more than one individual were considered public. In TCRdb, the public reads were trimmed at Q25 with fastp and aligned with MiXCR, with productive beta chains retained. Records with the same CDR3 protein are collapsed into one entry carrying the most frequent genes and DNA. What appears here as the V and J calls and clone size reflects TCRdb's work, not the paper's. The sample table contains about 400,000 distinct CDR3 sequences; only one count was recorded for less than 25% of them. Of the sample, around 20% falls within the top ten clones.

Comment on this clonotype: The antigen it binds to is not known. The sample holds no much larger clone one base away, and base qualities are not on file.

The specimen was peripheral blood mononuclear cells (PBMCs), collected when the disease was refractory, from a patient treated with antithyroid drugs. The sequence was obtained from a female donor with Graves disease.

Here the CDR3 is given as CASSHPNVYEQYF. The bases read TGTGCCAGCAGCCACCCGAACGTCTACGAGCAGTACTTC. The rearranged chain carries TRBV3-1 and TRBJ2-7; there is no confident call for the D gene. The germline V gene (reference sequence) gives CDR1 as LGHDT and CDR2 as YNNKEL. Trimming at the junction amounts to 3 bases on V and 3 bases on J, and the germline ends lie 9 bases apart. The CDR3, cysteine through phenylalanine, is 13 amino acids long. The sequence is cut down to CDR3 DNA, 39 bases in frame from base 1.